These 8 T cell receptor beta chains share one sample of origin, sequenced in a study of response to subunit inactivated influenza vaccine. Each CDR3 protein is one row after TCRdb ran MiXCR on the RT-PCR reads. The table has 650,000 to 800,000 distinct CDR3 sequences, roughly 18% seen once. The starting material was PBMCs from blood, obtained around 5 days after vaccination. These receptors were taken from a man aged 50 to 60 who received an inactivated influenza vaccine.

This clonotype was recorded at least ten times. The chain joins TRBV12-3 or TRBV12-4 to TRBJ1-3; D is unresolved. V gave up 6 bases and J gave up 0 bases, with 6 bases separating them. The CDR3 loop spans 13 amino acids. DNA of the CDR3: TGTGCCAGCAGGGACTTCTCTGGAAACACCATATATTTT. This codes for CASRDFSGNTIYF.

This sequence joins TRBV10-3 and TRBJ2-4; D may be TRBD2 (5 bases). Between the trimmed V and J ends, which lost 4 bases and 3 bases, there was a span of 19 bases. The CDR3 is 17 amino acids. The V gene's germline CDR1 is ENHRY and CDR2 SYGVKD. The CDR3 DNA reads TGTGCCATCAGTGCTCCCGAGGGATCGGGCGGCAAAAACATTCAGTACTTC. Translating gives CAISAPEGSGGKNIQYF.

The CDR3 region is CASGSRDISYEQYF. In DNA form, the CDR3 reads TGTGCCAGCGGCTCCCGGGACATCTCCTACGAGCAGTACTTC. The rearrangement uses TRBV7-2 and TRBJ2-7, with D perhaps matching TRBD1 (6 bases). Germline lookup yields CDR1 SGHTA and CDR2 FQGNSA. V shed 8 bases and J shed 0 bases, with 14 bases lying between them. The CDR3 is made up of 14 amino acids.

This clonotype has only a few counts. CDR3 protein: CASSPDGGRGPYTGELFF. For the CDR3, the DNA is TGTGCCAGCAGCCCGGACGGGGGGCGGGGGCCGTACACCGGGGAGCTGTTTTTT. This chain links TRBV7-3 with TRBJ2-2, with a tentative D call TRBD2 (7 bases). The germline CDR1 and CDR2 sequences are SGHTA and FQGTGA. The ends were cut back, 5 bases at V and 3 bases at J, with 22 bases in the middle. The CDR3 has 18 residues.

The CDR3 spells CASSLRQGQTDTQYF. The DNA for the CDR3 is TGTGCCAGCAGCCTCCGACAGGGTCAAACAGATACGCAGTATTTT. The chain carries TRBV7-2 and TRBJ2-3, with 7 bases that match TRBD1. The J segment lost 3 bases and the V segment lost 5 bases, leaving 8 bases of the junction unmatched. The CDR3 sequence is 15 residues long. Germline lookup yields CDR1 SGHTA and CDR2 FQGNSA.

This clonotype appeared a few times. This sequence joins TRBV6-1 and TRBJ2-4; 7 nucleotides match TRBD2. J was trimmed by 6 bases and V by 7 bases; bases with no gene match: 9. CDR1 is MNHNS and CDR2 is SASEGT in the germline V gene. This CDR3 has 14 amino acids. The CDR3 is CASTQGPGGNIQYF. The CDR3 DNA reads as TGTGCCAGCACCCAGGGCCCGGGGGGAAACATTCAGTACTTC.

Of note for this clonotype: This may be a read error: a much more frequent sequence differs by one nucleotide. The rearrangement joins TRBV5-1 to TRBJ1-5, with D uncertain. V lost 0 bases and J lost 3, with 4 bases in between. The germline CDR1 and CDR2 sequences are SGHRS and YFSETQ. This CDR3 region has 13 residues. CDR3 bases: TGCGCCAGCAGCTTGGACGCCAATCAGCCCCAGCATTTT. This encodes CASSLDANQPQHF.

This clonotype was observed a few times. The J gene is TRBJ1-3, the V gene TRBV6-1, with a weak D call TRBD1 (5 bases). CDR3 length: 15 residues. The V and J ends lost 2 bases and 2 bases respectively, with 10 bases between them. Germline V CDR1 and CDR2: MNHNS, SASEGT. CDR3 in amino acids: CASSERGRTGNTIYF. DNA of the CDR3: TGTGCCAGCAGTGAAAGGGGTAGGACTGGAAACACCATATATTTT.